The TCR beta chain under discussion was sequenced for a study of T-cell memory formation after mild COVID-19. As to this clonotype: The antigen is not known.

Germline lookup yields CDR1 SGHVS and CDR2 FNYEAQ. This CDR3 contains 16 residues. V was pared by 0 bases and J by 0 bases, with 9 bases between. After 5'RACE with constant-segment primers, TCR alpha and TCR beta cDNA libraries carrying sample barcodes and UMIs were obtained. A single record per CDR3 protein comes from TCRdb applying MiXCR to the 5' RACE reads. The sample lists around 160,000 distinct CDR3 sequences, around a tenth occurring once. Regarding the study as a whole: Cross-reactive memory apparently joined, as some responding clones appeared in pre-infection memory. Later expanders leaned CD4+, whereas clones that contracted between day 15 and 85 were balanced CD4/CD8. Whether second-wave clones peaking at day 37 were SARS-CoV-2 specific went unconfirmed.

The sample taken for sequencing was PBMCs or a T cell subset sorted from them (not recorded which). The chain uses TRBV7-6 and TRBJ2-1, with no clear D. This clonotype was sampled from a man aged 18 to 29 who had mild COVID-19 (a few samples of this study predate the infection). Cell type and time point are not known. The DNA of the CDR3 is TGTGCCAGCAGCTTAGCGTCCTTAAGCTCCTACAATGAGCAGTTCTTC. Residues: CASSLASLSSYNEQFF. Filled out from reference TRBV7-6 and TRBJ2-1, the complete variable domain reads GAGVSQSPRYKVTKRGQDVALRCDPISGHVSLYWYRQALGQGPEFLTYFNYEAQQDKSGLPNDRFSAERPEGSISTLTIQRTEQRDSAMYRCASSLASLSSYNEQFFGPGTRLTVL.